Below are 27 T cell receptor beta chains sequenced from a single sample in a study of cytomegalovirus exposure and HLA in healthy donors. This PCR relied on a set of 60 Vbeta primers and 13 Jbeta primers. The data were produced by immunoSEQ multiplex PCR, yet TCRdb's version contains in-frame clones alone and is incomplete. This sample yields roughly 97,000 clones, of which more than 75% are seen a single time; approximately 2% belongs to the top ten. Sequencing was carried out using PBMCs. Source of these receptors: a middle-aged woman in good health and CMV-seronegative.

This clone was seen only once. The rearrangement joins TRBV4-3 to TRBJ1-5, with D hard to call. The CDR3 totals 16 residues. Germline V gene sequence: CDR1 LGHNA, CDR2 YSLEER. V lost 1 base, J lost 6 bases, and 16 bases lay in between. The CDR3 coding sequence is TGCGCCAGCAGCCAAGCCCCCGGAGGCGTCGGTCAGCCCCAGCATTTT. This sequence encodes CASSQAPGGVGQPQHF.

This chain joins TRBV6-6 and TRBJ2-7, with TRBD2 matching 11 bases. After removal of 5 bases from V and 7 bases from J, the junction contained 7 bases not matched to a gene. From germline, CDR1 is MNHNY and CDR2 SVGAGI (reference sequence). The CDR3 covers 14 residues. CDR3 DNA sequence: TGTGCCAGCAGTACCCAGCGGACTAGCGGGGAGCAGTACTTC. Residues: CASSTQRTSGEQYF.

The genes are TRBV6-1 and TRBJ2-7, with D maybe TRBD1 (6 bases). Germline V gene data show CDR1 as MNHNS and CDR2 as SASEGT. This CDR3 spans 15 amino acids. Trimming took 1 base from V and 2 from J, leaving 12 bases between them. The CDR3 sequence: CASSEVTGIPYEQYF. DNA for the CDR3: TGTGCCAGCAGTGAAGTCACAGGGATTCCCTACGAGCAGTACTTC.

This clone appeared once. The chain links TRBV5-1 to TRBJ1-1, with D maybe TRBD1 (5 bases). This CDR3 region has 13 residues. Trimming left V 4 bases short and J 4 bases short, with 11 bases between. Germline CDR1 and CDR2: SGHRS and YFSETQ. DNA for the CDR3: TGCGCCAGCAGCGAGACAGTAGGCACTGAAGCTTTCTTT. It codes for CASSETVGTEAFF. The variable domain in full, completed from reference TRBV5-1 and TRBJ1-1, reads KAGVTQTPRYLIKTRGQQVTLSCSPISGHRSVSWYQQTPGQGLQFLFEYFSETQRNKGNFPGRFSGRQFSNSRSEMNVSTLELGDSALYLCASSETVGTEAFFGQGTRLTVV.

This clone came up a few times. V is TRBV27 and J is TRBJ2-3; 8 bases are shared with TRBD2. The J segment lost 5 bases and the V segment lost 5 bases, leaving 12 bases of the junction unmatched. Germline values: CDR1 MNHEY, CDR2 SMNVEV (reference sequence). This CDR3 has 16 residues. The CDR3 DNA is TGTGCCAGCAGTAAAAGCGGGAGCCGAGACAGAGATACGCAGTATTTT. Protein product: CASSKSGSRDRDTQYF.

This chain connects TRBV11-2 to TRBJ2-3, with 13 positions matching TRBD2. This CDR3 contains 15 residues. Germline-derived CDR1 and CDR2 are SGHAT and FQNNGV. V was clipped by 7 bases and J by 5 bases; unmatched bases: 6. The CDR3 nucleotides read TGTGCCAGCACCCTGGGACTAGCGGGATTAGATACGCAGTATTTT. Protein product: CASTLGLAGLDTQYF.

This chain joins TRBV7-9 and TRBJ2-7, with D possibly TRBD1 on 6 matching bases. Deletions cut 3 bases from V and 4 bases from J, with 13 bases between. The germline V gene has CDR1 SEHNR and CDR2 FQNEAQ (reference sequence). The CDR3 has 14 residues. DNA for the CDR3: TGTGCCAGCAGCTTTGAACAGGGACCTTACGAGCAGTACTTC. Encoded protein: CASSFEQGPYEQYF.

The gene calls are TRBV15 and TRBJ2-7; D may be TRBD1 (5 bases). Germline CDR1 LNHNV, CDR2 YYDKDF (reference sequence). The CDR3 loop spans 15 amino acids. Trimming stripped 4 bases from V and 6 bases from J, with 19 bases between. CDR3 region: CATSTWGPRPGEQYF. The CDR3 bases are TGTGCCACCAGCACTTGGGGCCCACGGCCGGGCGAGCAGTACTTC.

The chain couples TRBV6-1 to TRBJ1-5; D is undetermined. Trimming shortened V by 0 bases and J by 2 bases, and 11 bases separated the two germline ends. CDR3 size: 16 residues. Germline V gene sequence: CDR1 MNHNS, CDR2 SASEGT. CDR3 nucleotides: TGTGCCAGCAGTGAAGCGGTCGTGAGGGGCAATCAGCCCCAGCATTTT. Protein product: CASSEAVVRGNQPQHF.

This rearrangement joins TRBV5-6 to TRBJ2-2; a weak D match, TRBD2 (6 bases). V was cut by 4 bases and J by 3 bases, with 10 bases left in between. CDR1 is SGHDT, CDR2 YYEEEE, per germline. The CDR3 runs 14 residues. The DNA for the CDR3 is TGTGCCAGCAGCATACGACTAGACACCGGGGAGCTGTTTTTT. This encodes CASSIRLDTGELFF.

V usage is TRBV6-5 and J usage is TRBJ2-3; a possible D gene is TRBD2 (5 bases). The germline V gene has CDR1 MNHEY and CDR2 SVGAGI. The CDR3 has 15 residues. V was cut by 7 bases and J by 6 bases, with 20 bases left in between. The DNA for the CDR3 is TGTGCCAGCACTCAGCGGTCCGGTCCTTCGGATACGCAGTATTTT. Amino acids: CASTQRSGPSDTQYF.

The genes are TRBV28 and TRBJ2-3; TRBD1 agrees at 8 bases. The germline V gene has CDR1 MDHEN and CDR2 SYDVKM. The CDR3 runs to 16 residues. Trimming removed 4 bases from V and 6 bases from J; junction bases left unmatched: 12. As DNA, the CDR3 is TGTGCCAGCAGTTCTGGACAGGGAATTTGGTCGGATACGCAGTATTTT. This encodes CASSSGQGIWSDTQYF.

This chain connects TRBV5-1 to TRBJ1-2, with D perhaps TRBD1 (5 bases). The V end was cut by 4 bases, the J end by 2 bases, with 18 bases between. In germline, CDR1 is SGHRS, CDR2 YFSETQ. The CDR3 has 16 amino acids. The CDR3 DNA follows: TGCGCCAGCAGCGCGGAGGGACCCCCGTTGAACTATGGCTACACCTTC. Encoded protein: CASSAEGPPLNYGYTF. Combining the CDR3 with reference TRBV5-1 and TRBJ1-2 gives the whole variable domain KAGVTQTPRYLIKTRGQQVTLSCSPISGHRSVSWYQQTPGQGLQFLFEYFSETQRNKGNFPGRFSGRQFSNSRSEMNVSTLELGDSALYLCASSAEGPPLNYGYTFGSGTRLTVV.

A note on this clone: Other DNA sequences in the sample encode the same CDR3. The rearrangement joins TRBV9 to TRBJ2-3, with D uncertain. The CDR3 length is 16 residues. V lost 4 bases and J lost 1, with 16 bases in between. Germline V CDR1 and CDR2: SGDLS, YYNGEE. For the CDR3, the DNA is TGTGCCAGCAGCCCCCTCTCAGGCCCAGGCACAGATACGCAGTATTTT. Residues: CASSPLSGPGTDTQYF.

The V gene is TRBV19, the J gene TRBJ2-7; D remains ambiguous. The V end was cut by 3 bases, the J end by 0 bases, with 9 bases between. CDR1 is LNHDA, CDR2 SQIVND, per germline (reference sequence). CDR3 length equals 14 residues. CDR3: CASSITAVSYEQYF. CDR3 DNA sequence: TGTGCCAGTAGTATCACGGCGGTCTCCTACGAGCAGTACTTC.

This chain links TRBV7-6 with TRBJ2-1; D gene ambiguous. Trimming took 8 bases from V and 4 from J, leaving 12 bases between them. Germline V gene lookup returns CDR1 SGHVS and CDR2 FNYEAQ. CDR3 length equals 13 residues. The CDR3 is CASGKAVYNEQFF. For the CDR3, the DNA is TGTGCCAGCGGCAAGGCGGTGTACAATGAGCAGTTCTTC.

V usage is TRBV28 and J usage is TRBJ2-1; 10 nucleotides match TRBD2. The V segment lost 6 bases and the J segment 3 bases; nucleotides outside the gene matches: 8. The germline V gene encodes CDR1 MDHEN and CDR2 SYDVKM. The CDR3 has 16 amino acids. The CDR3 here is CASRMSSGGGYNEQFF. The CDR3 bases are TGTGCCAGCAGAATGTCTAGCGGGGGTGGCTACAATGAGCAGTTCTTC.

The chain's CDR3 is CASSLYSGYAEAFF. The DNA for the CDR3 is TGTGCCAGCAGTTTATACTCGGGGTACGCTGAAGCTTTCTTT. The J gene is TRBJ1-1, the V gene TRBV27; D remains unclear. There are 14 residues in the CDR3. Germline CDR1 MNHEY, CDR2 SMNVEV (reference sequence). Trimming cost V 1 base and J 6 bases, with 12 bases left between them.

This clone was seen a single time. The chain has TRBV12-5 and TRBJ2-3; 7 bases fit TRBD2. Per the germline V gene, CDR1 is LGHNT and CDR2 is FRNRAP. This CDR3 is 18 amino acids long. J was trimmed by 5 bases and V by 3 bases; bases with no gene match: 17. CDR3 DNA sequence: TGTGCTAGTGGTTTCTCTGCCAGGACTAGGGGAGCGGGAGATACGCAGTATTTT. It specifies CASGFSARTRGAGDTQYF.

V gene TRBV5-6 combines with J gene TRBJ2-1; TRBD2 might be the D (5 bases). V was shortened by 2 bases and J by 5 bases, with 11 bases between the two germline ends. This CDR3 is 14 amino acids long. The germline V gene encodes CDR1 SGHDT and CDR2 YYEEEE. CDR3 nucleotide sequence: TGTGCCAGCAGCTTTGGAGGAGGCGACAATGAGCAGTTCTTC. Amino acids: CASSFGGGDNEQFF.

CDR3 sequence reads: CAWSSDRSYSYNEQFF. CDR3 DNA: TGTGCCTGGAGTTCGGACAGATCCTACTCCTACAATGAGCAGTTCTTC. The V gene is TRBV30, the J gene TRBJ2-1; TRBD1 is a possible D gene (6 bases). This CDR3 is 16 amino acids long. CDR1 is GTSNPN, CDR2 SVGIG, per germline (reference sequence). The ends were cut back, 2 bases at V and 0 bases at J, with 14 bases in the middle.

Concerning this clone: Within the sample, other DNA sequences also encode this same CDR3. CDR3 sequence: CSASSYEQYF. DNA for the CDR3: TGCAGTGCCTCTAGCTACGAGCAGTACTTC. The chain couples TRBV20-1 to TRBJ2-7; D remains unclear. Trimming took 6 bases from V and 3 from J, leaving 6 bases between them. The CDR3 runs to 10 residues. Germline lookup yields CDR1 DFQATT and CDR2 SNEGSKA (reference sequence).

V usage is TRBV18 and J usage is TRBJ1-1, with D possibly matching TRBD1 (5 bases). Germline CDR1 and CDR2: KGHSH and LQKENI. There are 14 residues in the CDR3. Trimming stripped 3 bases from V and 3 bases from J, with 11 bases between. The CDR3 loop is CASSPSRADTEAFF. CDR3 nucleotides: TGTGCCAGCTCACCTTCCAGGGCGGACACTGAAGCTTTCTTT.

This chain connects TRBV11-2 to TRBJ2-1; D perhaps matches TRBD1 (6 bases). The length of the CDR3 is 13 residues. V was pared by 2 bases and J by 7 bases, with 9 bases between. The V gene's germline CDR1 is SGHAT and CDR2 FQNNGV. CDR3 residues: CASSLTGTNEQFF. Written as DNA, the CDR3 is TGTGCCAGCAGCTTAACAGGGACGAATGAGCAGTTCTTC.

The chain combines TRBV6-6 with TRBJ2-7; tentatively, D is TRBD1 (5 bases). Per germline, CDR1 MNHNY and CDR2 SVGAGI (reference sequence). The CDR3 covers 13 residues. V was clipped by 5 bases and J by 4 bases, with 12 bases between them. The CDR3 loop reads CASSPQGRYEQYF. CDR3 nucleotide sequence: TGTGCCAGCAGTCCCCAGGGAAGGTACGAGCAGTACTTC.

The gene calls are TRBV28 and TRBJ2-5, with D possibly being TRBD1 (6 bases). The V end lost 2 bases, the J end lost 4 bases, and 17 bases lay between the germline ends. Germline CDR1 reads MDHEN; CDR2 reads SYDVKM. This CDR3 is 16 amino acids long. The CDR3, as DNA: TGTGCCAGCAGTTTAGGGCTCAGGGGTTCGGGAGAGACCCAGTACTTC. The encoded protein is CASSLGLRGSGETQYF.

In its sample, this clone was seen a few times. The CDR3 DNA is TGTGCCAGCAGCTTAGGGGGGCAGACCGAAAACTATGGCTACACCTTC. This gives the protein CASSLGGQTENYGYTF. The chain carries TRBV11-2 and TRBJ1-2; maybe TRBD1 (6 bases). Germline loops: CDR1 SGHAT, CDR2 FQNNGV. With 1 base removed from V and 2 bases from J, the gap between germline ends came to 14 bases. The CDR3 contains 16 residues.